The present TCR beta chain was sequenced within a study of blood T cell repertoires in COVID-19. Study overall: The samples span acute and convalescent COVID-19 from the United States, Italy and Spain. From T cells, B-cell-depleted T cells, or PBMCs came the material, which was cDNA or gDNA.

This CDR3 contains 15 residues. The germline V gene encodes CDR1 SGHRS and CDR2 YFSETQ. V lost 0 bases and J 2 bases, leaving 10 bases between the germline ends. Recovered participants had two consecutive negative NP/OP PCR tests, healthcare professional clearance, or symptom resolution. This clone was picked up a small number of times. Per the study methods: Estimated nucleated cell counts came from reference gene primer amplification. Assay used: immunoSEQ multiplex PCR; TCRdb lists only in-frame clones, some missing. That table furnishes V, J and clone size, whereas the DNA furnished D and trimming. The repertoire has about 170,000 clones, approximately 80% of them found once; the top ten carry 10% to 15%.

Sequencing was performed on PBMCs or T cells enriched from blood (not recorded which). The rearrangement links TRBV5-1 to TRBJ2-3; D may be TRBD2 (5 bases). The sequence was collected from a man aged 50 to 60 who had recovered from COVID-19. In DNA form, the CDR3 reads TGCGCCAGCAGCTTGGATACTAGAGCCACAGATACGCAGTATTTT. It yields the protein CASSLDTRATDTQYF.